Shown below are 25 T cell receptor beta chains from a single sample sequenced in a study of T cells in Graves' hyperthyroidism and ophthalmopathy. The source material, RNA transcripts, was used to amplify TCR beta CDR3 regions. Primed by the HTBI set, a first-round RT-PCR was run on the TCR CDR3. In TCRdb, the multiplex PCR reads were re-called with MiXCR into one record per CDR3 protein. The sample has hundreds of thousands of distinct CDR3 sequences; roughly 14% are singletons. What was sequenced was blood. Receptor source: a woman aged 40 to 50 with Graves' ophthalmopathy.

The table lists this clonotype with many counts. The chain uses TRBV20-1 and TRBJ2-5; D tentatively reads TRBD1 or TRBD2 (5 bases each). Trimming took off 6 bases at V and 2 bases at J, with 13 bases between the two ends. This CDR3 is built from 13 residues. CDR1 DFQATT and CDR2 SNEGSKA come from the germline V gene (reference sequence). The CDR3 nucleotides are TGCAGTGCCGGGACCGAGGGGCAAGAGACCCAGTACTTC. Protein sequence: CSAGTEGQETQYF.

The genes are TRBV30 and TRBJ2-5, with 9 bases that match TRBD1. The CDR3 has 13 residues. Germline CDR1 reads GTSNPN; CDR2 reads SVGIG (reference sequence). The V gene end was trimmed by 3 bases and the J gene end by 4 bases; junction bases not matched to a gene: 3. As DNA, the CDR3 is TGTGCCTGGAGCCAACAGGGGGCAGAGACCCAGTACTTC. It encodes CAWSQQGAETQYF.

The rearrangement joins TRBV30 to TRBJ2-7; TRBD2 matches 7 bases. CDR1 is GTSNPN and CDR2 is SVGIG in the germline V gene (reference sequence). After removal of 2 bases from V and 2 bases from J, the junction contained 3 bases not matched to a gene. This CDR3 is built from 13 residues. CDR3 in amino acids: CAWSKAGAYEQYF. CDR3 bases: TGTGCCTGGAGTAAGGCGGGGGCCTACGAGCAGTACTTC.

Of note for this clonotype: An end of the junction does not agree with germline; a read error may underlie this. The V gene is TRBV7-7, the J gene TRBJ2-2, with D possibly TRBD2 on 5 matching bases. CDR3 length: 14 residues. Germline assignment: CDR1 SSHAT and CDR2 FNYEAQ (reference sequence). CDR3 residues: CASSRAGDTGELFF. The CDR3, as DNA: TGTGCTAGCAGCCGCGCCGGGGACACCGGGGAGCTGTTTTTT.

This clonotype was recorded many times. The chain is built from TRBV27 and TRBJ2-2; D gene uncertain. This CDR3 has 13 amino acids. Trimming removed 4 bases from V and 6 bases from J, with 9 bases in between. Germline assignment: CDR1 MNHEY and CDR2 SMNVEV (reference sequence). CDR3 in amino acids: CASSWVRAGELFF. Here the CDR3 DNA reads TGTGCCAGCAGTTGGGTTCGGGCCGGGGAGCTGTTTTTT.

There are many counts of this clonotype. V and J are TRBV6-2 or TRBV6-3 and TRBJ1-1; perhaps TRBD1 as D (5 bases). Germline V gene sequence: CDR1 MNHEY, CDR2 SVGEGT. The CDR3 sequence is 14 residues long. The germline V and J ends were trimmed by 6 bases and 2 bases, with 13 bases remaining between them. The CDR3 here is CASRFDSSNTEAFF. The CDR3 DNA follows: TGTGCCAGCAGATTCGACAGTTCCAACACTGAAGCTTTCTTT.

This clonotype has a count of ten or more. The gene calls are TRBV28 and TRBJ2-7; D remains ambiguous. This CDR3 spans 13 amino acids. V was shortened by 5 bases and J by 1 base, with 9 bases between the two germline ends. Germline V gene sequence: CDR1 MDHEN, CDR2 SYDVKM. The CDR3 nucleotides are TGTGCCAGCAGTGTCCGTTGGTCCTACGAGCAGTACTTC. This translates into CASSVRWSYEQYF. The full variable domain, with the rest looked up from reference TRBV28 and TRBJ2-7, is DVKVTQSSRYLVKRTGEKVFLECVQDMDHENMFWYRQDPGLGLRLIYFSYDVKMKEKGDIPEGYSVSREKKERFSLILESASTNQTSMYLCASSVRWSYEQYFGPGTRLTVT.

This clonotype turned up a few times. This chain connects TRBV4-3 to TRBJ2-2; 8 bases line up with TRBD1. There are 15 residues in the CDR3. Germline values: CDR1 LGHNA, CDR2 YSLEER. The junction had 2 bases not matched to a gene; V was cut back by 1 base and J by 4 bases. The CDR3 loop is CASSQAGGGTGELFF. CDR3 DNA sequence: TGCGCCAGCAGCCAAGCAGGGGGCGGCACCGGGGAGCTGTTTTTT.

This clonotype came up many times. The J gene is TRBJ2-7, the V gene TRBV20-1; tentatively, D is TRBD2 (6 bases). CDR3 length: 11 residues. Trimming removed 2 bases from V and 5 bases from J, with 7 bases in between. In germline, CDR1 is DFQATT, CDR2 SNEGSKA (reference sequence). CDR3 region: CSARIADEQYF. The CDR3 coding sequence is TGCAGTGCTAGAATAGCGGACGAGCAGTACTTC.

This clonotype has a handful of counts. The chain employs TRBV10-3 and TRBJ2-7; tentatively, D is TRBD1 or TRBD2 (5 bases each). The V end was cut by 0 bases, the J end by 5 bases, with 11 bases between. Germline lookup yields CDR1 ENHRY and CDR2 SYGVKD. This CDR3 comprises 14 residues. The CDR3 DNA follows: TGTGCCATCAGTGAGTCGATTGGGGGACACGAGCAGTACTTC. Its protein is CAISESIGGHEQYF.

This clonotype was counted ten times or more. The chain is built from TRBV12-3 or TRBV12-4 and TRBJ1-3, with D perhaps matching TRBD1 (6 bases). This CDR3 comprises 16 residues. Trimming removed 6 bases at V and 4 bases at J, with 19 bases between. CDR3 nucleotides: TGTGCCAGCAGCCGACCGTGGCAGGGGAGAGGAAACACCATATATTTT. Protein product: CASSRPWQGRGNTIYF.

This clonotype was seen ten or more times. The chain employs TRBV29-1 and TRBJ1-2, with no clear D. Looked up from germline, CDR1 is SQVTM and CDR2 is ANQGSEA. Deletions cut 3 bases from V and 0 bases from J, with 8 bases between. This CDR3 has 13 amino acids. This chain's CDR3 is CSVEPGANYGYTF. CDR3 sequence (DNA): TGCAGCGTTGAGCCGGGAGCTAACTATGGCTACACCTTC.

This clonotype was detected many times. The chain couples TRBV20-1 to TRBJ2-7, with 13 bases identical to TRBD2. CDR3 size: 14 residues. CDR1 DFQATT and CDR2 SNEGSKA come from the germline V gene (reference sequence). V lost 6 bases and J lost 0; bases outside the gene matches: 2. As DNA, the CDR3 is TGCAGTGCGGGACTAGCGGGGAGCTCCTACGAGCAGTACTTC. This codes for CSAGLAGSSYEQYF.

This clonotype showed up many times. The chain combines TRBV5-5 with TRBJ1-5; TRBD1 agrees at 10 bases. CDR1 is SGHKS, CDR2 YYEKEE, per germline (reference sequence). CDR3 length: 12 amino acids. Trimming cost V 7 bases and J 6 bases; bases outside gene matches: 1. CDR3 nucleotide sequence: TGTGCCAGCGGACAGGGGGGTCAGCCCCAGCATTTT. It encodes CASGQGGQPQHF.

This sequence joins TRBV12-3 or TRBV12-4 and TRBJ2-7; D is uncertain. The CDR3 has 11 residues. The V gene lost 8 bases and the J gene lost 3 bases, with 8 bases spanning the gap. The CDR3 DNA is TGTGCCAGCGCTCGGAACTACGAGCAGTACTTC. Its protein product is CASARNYEQYF.

In its sample, this clonotype was seen many times. This rearrangement joins TRBV28 to TRBJ2-2; D remains unclear. Trimming took off 4 bases at V and 6 bases at J, with 6 bases between the two ends. The CDR3 is 12 amino acids. The germline gives CDR1 MDHEN, CDR2 SYDVKM. CDR3: CASSSVSGELFF. CDR3 nucleotides: TGTGCCAGCAGTTCGGTGTCCGGGGAGCTGTTTTTT.

This clonotype was observed a few times. The chain recombines TRBV20-1 with TRBJ2-4; 7 bases map to TRBD1. The CDR3 is made up of 17 amino acids. Germline V lookup: CDR1 DFQATT, CDR2 SNEGSKA (reference sequence). V gave up 5 bases and J gave up 0 bases; unmatched junction bases: 13. The CDR3 sequence: CSAGGQANPLAKNIQYF. The CDR3 coding sequence is TGCAGTGCTGGCGGACAGGCGAACCCCTTAGCCAAAAACATTCAGTACTTC.

In its sample, this clonotype was seen many times. The rearrangement joins TRBV28 to TRBJ2-5; possibly TRBD2 for D (5 bases). Germline lookup yields CDR1 MDHEN and CDR2 SYDVKM. Between the trimmed V and J ends, which lost 2 bases and 5 bases, there was a span of 15 bases. This CDR3 comprises 15 residues. In DNA form, the CDR3 reads TGTGCCAGCAGTTTACTAGCCGGAAACGAGGAGACCCAGTACTTC. Translating gives CASSLLAGNEETQYF.

The chain joins TRBV30 to TRBJ1-1, with D hard to call. V lost 0 bases and J 3 bases, leaving 17 bases between the germline ends. CDR3 length equals 16 residues. Germline V lookup: CDR1 GTSNPN, CDR2 SVGIG (reference sequence). CDR3 DNA sequence: TGTGCCTGGAGTGTATGGTCGGTTGGGTCGGACACTGAAGCTTTCTTT. Its translation is CAWSVWSVGSDTEAFF.

This clonotype has a count of ten or more. This chain links TRBV4-1 with TRBJ1-2, with D possibly TRBD1 on 6 matching bases. The germline V and J ends were trimmed by 0 bases and 4 bases, with 15 bases remaining between them. Germline CDR1 reads MGHRA; CDR2 reads YSYEKL. This CDR3 region has 16 residues. This chain's CDR3 is CASSQEGSRGGYGYTF. CDR3 coding DNA: TGCGCCAGCAGCCAAGAAGGTAGCAGGGGAGGCTATGGCTACACCTTC.

The chain couples TRBV20-1 to TRBJ2-5; 12 bases line up with TRBD2. With V trimmed by 0 bases and J by 3 bases, 5 bases remained unmatched. The CDR3 extends over 16 amino acids. The germline V gene encodes CDR1 DFQATT and CDR2 SNEGSKA (reference sequence). The CDR3 region is CSARDPSGRVKETQYF. As DNA, the CDR3 is TGCAGTGCTAGAGATCCTAGCGGGAGGGTTAAAGAGACCCAGTACTTC.

This clonotype was detected a few times. The V call is TRBV12-3 or TRBV12-4, the J call TRBJ2-7; tentatively, D is TRBD2 (5 bases). The CDR3 covers 14 residues. Trimming removed 3 bases from V and 6 bases from J, with 15 bases in between. This CDR3 is CASSLVAGSCEQYF. In nucleotides, the CDR3 is TGTGCCAGCAGTTTGGTTGCGGGTTCTTGCGAGCAGTACTTC.

There are a few counts of this clonotype. The chain carries TRBV3-1 and TRBJ2-5; perhaps D is TRBD1 or TRBD2 (5 bases each). The germline V and J ends were trimmed by 4 bases and 3 bases, with 15 bases remaining between them. Germline assignment: CDR1 LGHDT and CDR2 YNNKEL (reference sequence). CDR3 length: 15 residues. The CDR3 nucleotides are TGTGCCAGCAGCCGATCCGGGACGGTAGAAGAGACCCAGTACTTC. The encoded protein is CASSRSGTVEETQYF.

The table lists this clonotype with many counts. The V and J genes are TRBV10-3 and TRBJ1-5, with D hard to call. Trimming left V 0 bases short and J 6 bases short, with 3 bases between. The CDR3 runs to 12 residues. Germline V lookup: CDR1 ENHRY, CDR2 SYGVKD. The CDR3 loop reads CAISESVQPQHF. CDR3 sequence (DNA): TGTGCCATCAGTGAGTCGGTTCAGCCCCAGCATTTT.

In its sample, this clonotype was seen many times. The rearrangement joins TRBV7-2 to TRBJ2-7; D not certain. Germline CDR1 SGHTA, CDR2 FQGNSA. Trimming cost V 1 base and J 3 bases, with 13 bases left between them. This CDR3 is 15 amino acids long. CDR3 loop: CASSLGAARGYEQYF. The CDR3 bases are TGTGCCAGCAGCTTAGGGGCAGCTCGCGGCTACGAGCAGTACTTC.